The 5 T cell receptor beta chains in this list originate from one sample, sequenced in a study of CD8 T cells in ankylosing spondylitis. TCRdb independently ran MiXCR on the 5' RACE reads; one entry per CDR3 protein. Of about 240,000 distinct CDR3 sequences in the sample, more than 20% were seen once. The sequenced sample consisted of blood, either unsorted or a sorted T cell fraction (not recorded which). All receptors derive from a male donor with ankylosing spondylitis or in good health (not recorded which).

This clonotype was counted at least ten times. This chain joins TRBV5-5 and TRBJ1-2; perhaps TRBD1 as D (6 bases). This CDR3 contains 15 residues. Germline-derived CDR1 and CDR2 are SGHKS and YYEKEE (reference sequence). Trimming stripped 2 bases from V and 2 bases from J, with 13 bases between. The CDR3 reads CASSFPGTPNYGYTF. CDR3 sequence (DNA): TGTGCCAGCAGCTTTCCCGGGACACCAAACTATGGCTACACCTTC.

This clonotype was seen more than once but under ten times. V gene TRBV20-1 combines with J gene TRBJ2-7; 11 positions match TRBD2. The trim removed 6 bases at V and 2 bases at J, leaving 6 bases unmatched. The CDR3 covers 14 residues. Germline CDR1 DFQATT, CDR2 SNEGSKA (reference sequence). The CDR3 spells CSAQGLAAPYEQYF. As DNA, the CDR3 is TGCAGTGCCCAGGGACTAGCGGCGCCCTACGAGCAGTACTTC.

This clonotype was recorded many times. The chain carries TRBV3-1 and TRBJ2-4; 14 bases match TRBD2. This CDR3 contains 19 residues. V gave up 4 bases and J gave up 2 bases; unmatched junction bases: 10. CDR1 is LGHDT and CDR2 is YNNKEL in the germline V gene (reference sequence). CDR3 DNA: TGTGCCAGCAGCCCACAACCGACTAGCGGGGGGGGTACCAAAAACATTCAGTACTTC. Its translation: CASSPQPTSGGGTKNIQYF.

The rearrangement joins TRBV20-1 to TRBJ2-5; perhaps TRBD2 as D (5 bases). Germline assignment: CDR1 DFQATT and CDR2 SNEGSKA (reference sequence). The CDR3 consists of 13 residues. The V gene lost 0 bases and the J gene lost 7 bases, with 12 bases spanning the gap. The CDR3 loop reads CSARDEGLGTQYF. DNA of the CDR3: TGCAGTGCTAGAGATGAGGGTCTGGGGACCCAGTACTTC.

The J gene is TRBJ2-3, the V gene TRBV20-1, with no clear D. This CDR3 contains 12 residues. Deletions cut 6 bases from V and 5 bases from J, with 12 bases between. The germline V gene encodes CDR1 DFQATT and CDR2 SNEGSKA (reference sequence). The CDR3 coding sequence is TGCAGTGCCCCCCTCGGGCTAGATACGCAGTATTTT. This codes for CSAPLGLDTQYF.